The 31 T cell receptor beta chains in this list originate from one sample, sequenced in a study of T cells in women clearing cervical HPV infection (dated by TCRdb to 2017 to 2018). To prepare the library, the immunoSEQ multiplex PCR assay was applied. Held by TCRdb, this immuneACCESS table contains in-frame sequences only and omits some clones. Under half of the omission traces to an unresolved V gene where checked; the cause of the rest is unknown. The sample has some 39,000 clones on record. Of the sample, roughly 5.2% is held by the ten largest clones. Sequencing was done on a sample of blood buffy coat. Receptors originate from a woman aged 18 to 75 with a cervical HPV16 infection that either progressed to CIN3+ or cleared (not recorded which).

A remark on this clone: The read ends 3 residues early relative to the CDR3; the germline J gene fills the gap. This rearrangement joins TRBV10-3 to TRBJ2-3; possible D gene TRBD1, 5 bases. This CDR3 has 15 residues. The V gene lost 7 bases and the J gene lost 3 bases, with 17 bases spanning the gap. CDR1 and CDR2 from the germline V gene are ENHRY and SYGVKD. CDR3 region: CAITQGQGGTDTQYF. The CDR3 DNA, read in part, is TGTGCCATCACCCAAGGCCAGGGTGGAACAGATACG.

Regarding this clone: The read terminates 3 residues before the CDR3 end, so the remaining end is supplied by the germline J gene. The rearrangement joins TRBV3-1 (or the pseudogene TRBV3-2) to TRBJ2-1; no clear D gene. CDR3 size: 13 residues. Per the germline V gene, CDR1 is LGHDT and CDR2 is YNNKEL (reference sequence). The V end lost 5 bases, the J end lost 0 bases, and 5 bases lay between the germline ends. The part of the CDR3 DNA that was read is TGTGCCAGCAGCTCTAGCTCCTACAATGAG. Translating gives CASSSSSYNE. The full CDR3 is CASSSSSYNEQFF.

Remarks on this clone: With the read ending 3 residues before the CDR3 end, the germline J gene is used to fill in that end. The genes are TRBV19 and TRBJ2-4; D unresolved. The CDR3 totals 12 residues. Germline CDR1 reads LNHDA; CDR2 reads SQIVND (reference sequence). The sequenced part of the CDR3 DNA is TGTGCCAGTAGTATAGTCCCCACAACT. It translates to CASSIVPTT. Given in full, the CDR3 is CASSIVPTTQYF.

Comment on this clone: Read coverage stops 3 residues before the CDR3 terminus; the germline J gene supplies the remainder. This chain joins TRBV30 and TRBJ2-3; D uncertain. The length of the CDR3 is 13 residues. With 2 bases removed from V and 0 bases from J, the gap between germline ends came to 6 bases. Germline CDR1 is GTSNPN and CDR2 is SVGIG (reference sequence). This CDR3 is CAWSTQSTDTQYF. The sequenced part of the CDR3 DNA is TGTGCCTGGAGTACACAGAGCACAGATACG.

A remark on this clone: The read comes to an end 3 residues before the CDR3 does, leaving the germline J gene to fill in the end. V and J are TRBV19 and TRBJ1-1, with 8 positions matching TRBD1. CDR1 is LNHDA and CDR2 is SQIVND in the germline V gene (reference sequence). There are 15 residues in the CDR3. Trimming cost V 1 base and J 4 bases; bases outside gene matches: 5. CDR3: CASSIVSGGLTEAFF. Incomplete CDR3 DNA: TGTGCCAGTAGTATAGTTTCAGGGGGCCTCACTGAA. Based on the CDR3 plus reference TRBV19 and TRBJ1-1, the full variable domain is DGGITQSPKYLFRKEGQNVTLSCEQNLNHDAMYWYRQDPGQGLRLIYYSQIVNDFQKGDIAEGYSVSREKKESFPLTVTSAQKNPTAFYLCASSIVSGGLTEAFFGQGTRLTVV.

Points on this clone: Read sequence stops 3 residues before the CDR3 end, and the germline J gene provides the missing end. The chain is built from TRBV19 and TRBJ2-1; D is undetermined. Trimming removed 3 bases at V and 7 bases at J, with 4 bases between. Germline values: CDR1 LNHDA, CDR2 SQIVND (reference sequence). This CDR3 spans 11 amino acids. The sequenced part of the CDR3 DNA is TGTGCCAGTAGTATTTATAATGAG. It yields the protein CASSIYNE. The full CDR3 sequence reads CASSIYNEQFF.

Regarding this clone: The CDR3 extends 3 residues past the end of the read, so its final part is completed from the germline J gene. V and J are TRBV2 and TRBJ2-3, with 10 bases lining up with TRBD2. Germline V gives CDR1 SNHLY, CDR2 FYNNEI. V shed 8 bases, J shed 0 bases, and the junction held 11 bases outside the gene matches. This CDR3 has 17 residues. The sequenced part of the CDR3 DNA is TGTGCCAGCGAGCCTCCGGGACTAGCGACTAGCACAGATACG. It is translated as CASEPPGLATSTDT. The whole CDR3 protein is CASEPPGLATSTDTQYF.

In regard to this clone: Sequence at one end of the junction differs from germline and may be a read error. From the germline J gene comes the end of the CDR3, since the read stops 3 residues before it. The rearrangement joins TRBV7-7 to TRBJ2-1, with D perhaps matching TRBD1 (6 bases). The CDR3 runs to 15 residues. Germline V gene sequence: CDR1 SSHAT, CDR2 FNYEAQ (reference sequence). CDR3 loop: CASSLALTGSNEQFF. The covered CDR3 bases are TGTGCTAGCAGCCTAGCCCTAACAGGGAGTAATGAG.

Details on this clone: The CDR3 is cut off 3 residues early in the read; its end comes from the germline J gene. The chain carries TRBV28 and TRBJ2-2; the D gene is possibly TRBD1 (5 bases). The V end was cut by 7 bases, the J end by 5 bases, with 11 bases between. The germline V gene has CDR1 MDHEN and CDR2 SYDVKM. The length of the CDR3 is 13 residues. CDR3 protein: CASNSGLTGELFF. The part of the CDR3 DNA that was read is TGTGCCAGCAATTCAGGGTTGACCGGGGAG.

A remark on this clone: The sequence runs out 3 residues before the end of the CDR3; the remainder is reconstructed from the germline J gene. This sequence joins TRBV20-1 and TRBJ1-4; 7 nucleotides align to TRBD1. Per germline, CDR1 DFQATT and CDR2 SNEGSKA (reference sequence). This CDR3 has 16 residues. After removal of 1 base from V and 8 bases from J, the junction contained 13 bases not matched to a gene. The CDR3 DNA, read in part, is TGCAGTGCTAGAGGGCTTGAGACAGGGTCTGGGGAAAAA. Residues: CSARGLETGSGEK. The full CDR3 protein is CSARGLETGSGEKLFF.

Concerning this clone: Read coverage stops 3 residues before the CDR3 terminus; the germline J gene supplies the remainder. The chain has TRBV4-1 and TRBJ2-7, with D perhaps TRBD1 (6 bases). Germline V CDR1 and CDR2: MGHRA, YSYEKL. The CDR3 totals 15 residues. V was pared by 4 bases and J by 2 bases, with 15 bases between. CDR3 protein: CASSRTLQGAYEQYF. The DNA read from the CDR3 is TGCGCCAGCAGCCGAACGTTACAGGGCGCCTACGAG.

A remark on this clone: An end of the junction differs from the germline gene, which may be a read error. With the read ending 3 residues before the CDR3 end, the germline J gene is used to fill in that end. J is TRBJ2-7 and V is TRBV4-2, with 7 bases identical to TRBD1. The CDR3 covers 14 residues. Germline V lookup: CDR1 LGHNA, CDR2 YNFKEQ. CDR3 loop: CASSLSRGPNEQYF. The covered CDR3 bases are TGCGCCAGCAGCCTAAGTAGGGGGCCCAACGAG.

The CDR3 reads CASSQTKGPFYEQYF. The CDR3 bases that were read are TGTGCCAGCAGCCAAACCAAAGGGCCGTTCTACGAG. The V call is TRBV4-2, the J call TRBJ2-7; D is unresolved. The DNA ends 3 residues before the CDR3 does, and the rest of the CDR3 is filled in from the germline J gene. Germline V lookup: CDR1 LGHNA, CDR2 YNFKEQ. This CDR3 spans 15 amino acids. V was cut by 2 bases and J by 3 bases, with 14 bases left in between.

As regards this clone: The read gets to within 3 residues of the CDR3 end, and the germline J gene fills in the rest. J is TRBJ1-1 and V is TRBV5-5; D uncertain. There are 11 residues in the CDR3. The V end was cut by 4 bases, the J end by 6 bases, with 7 bases between. CDR1 and CDR2 from the germline V gene are SGHKS and YYEKEE (reference sequence). The CDR3 region is CASSLRAEAFF. Incomplete CDR3 DNA: TGTGCCAGCAGCCTGAGGGCTGAA.

Points on this clone: The CDR3 end falls 3 residues outside the read, so it is completed with the germline J gene. The chain links TRBV30 to TRBJ2-1; 9 nucleotides line up with TRBD2. CDR3 length: 13 amino acids. The V segment lost 5 bases and the J segment 6 bases; nucleotides outside the gene matches: 5. CDR1 is GTSNPN and CDR2 is SVGIG in the germline V gene (reference sequence). Incomplete CDR3 DNA: TGTGCCTGGTCTAGCGGGGCGGGCAATGAG. Its translation: CAWSSGAGNE. The full-length CDR3 reads as CAWSSGAGNEQFF. Looking up the rest from reference TRBV30 and TRBJ2-1 gives the full variable domain: SQTIHQWPATLVQPVGSPLSLECTVEGTSNPNLYWYRQAAGRGLQLLFYSVGIGQISSEVPQNLSASRPQDRQFILSSKKLLLSDSGFYLCAWSSGAGNEQFFGPGTRLTVL.

Points on this clone: From the germline J gene comes the end of the CDR3, since the read stops 3 residues before it. The gene calls are TRBV7-6 and TRBJ2-2, with D perhaps matching TRBD1 (6 bases). CDR1 is SGHVS and CDR2 is FNYEAQ in the germline V gene. The CDR3 loop spans 15 amino acids. The CDR3 spells CASSLTTGGNSPLFF. The sequenced CDR3 bases are TGTGCCAGCAGCTTAACGACAGGCGGCAATTCACCG.

As to this clone: The read stops 3 residues short of the end of the CDR3; the missing end is completed from the germline J gene. The chain couples TRBV4-1 to TRBJ2-5; 7 bases map to TRBD1. Trimming removed 0 bases from V and 5 bases from J; junction bases left unmatched: 3. The CDR3 contains 14 residues. CDR1 and CDR2 (germline): MGHRA, YSYEKL. The CDR3 bases that were read are TGCGCCAGCAGCCAAGACGGCAGGGGGGAGACC. This translates into CASSQDGRGET. The whole CDR3 region reads CASSQDGRGETQYF.

As concerns this clone: The read ends 3 residues shy of where the CDR3 ends; the end is completed using the germline J gene. V usage is TRBV19 and J usage is TRBJ2-4, with D possibly matching TRBD1 (5 bases). Germline CDR1 and CDR2: LNHDA and SQIVND (reference sequence). There are 13 residues in the CDR3. The chain's CDR3 is CASSMGQVYGQYF. CDR3 DNA (partial): TGTGCCAGTAGTATGGGGCAGGTCTATGGT.

The CDR3 loop reads CASSPGTIGNQPQHF. The DNA read from the CDR3 is TGTGCCAGCAGCCCCGGGACAATTGGCAATCAGCCC. The V and J genes are TRBV11-2 and TRBJ1-5, with TRBD1 as a possible D gene (6 bases). The CDR3 end falls 3 residues outside the read, so it is completed with the germline J gene. V was shortened by 5 bases and J by 2 bases, with 13 bases between the two germline ends. The germline CDR1 and CDR2 sequences are SGHAT and FQNNGV. This CDR3 has 15 residues.

About this clone itself: Read coverage stops 3 residues before the CDR3 terminus; the germline J gene supplies the remainder. This rearrangement joins TRBV30 to TRBJ2-1; perhaps TRBD1 as D (5 bases). Germline loops: CDR1 GTSNPN, CDR2 SVGIG (reference sequence). Trimming left V 3 bases short and J 9 bases short, with 9 bases between. The CDR3 has 11 residues. The CDR3 loop reads CAWSLDTEQFF. The CDR3 bases that were read are TGTGCCTGGAGCCTGGACACTGAG. The full variable domain, with the rest looked up from reference TRBV30 and TRBJ2-1, is SQTIHQWPATLVQPVGSPLSLECTVEGTSNPNLYWYRQAAGRGLQLLFYSVGIGQISSEVPQNLSASRPQDRQFILSSKKLLLSDSGFYLCAWSLDTEQFFGPGTRLTVL.

For this clone: The read finishes 3 residues shy of the CDR3 end, and the germline J gene is used to complete it. Other DNA sequences of this sample code for an identical CDR3. The chain uses TRBV5-1 and TRBJ1-3; no firm D call. The CDR3 is made up of 14 amino acids. Trimming pared 4 bases from V and 0 bases from J, leaving 8 bases between. Germline CDR1 reads SGHRS; CDR2 reads YFSETQ. CDR3 residues: CASSPGDSGNTIYF. The DNA read from the CDR3 is TGCGCCAGCAGCCCCGGGGACTCTGGAAACACC. The variable domain in full, with the rest retrieved from reference TRBV5-1 and TRBJ1-3, is KAGVTQTPRYLIKTRGQQVTLSCSPISGHRSVSWYQQTPGQGLQFLFEYFSETQRNKGNFPGRFSGRQFSNSRSEMNVSTLELGDSALYLCASSPGDSGNTIYFGEGSWLTVV.

For this clone: The read ends 3 residues before the CDR3 terminus; that terminus is restored from the germline J gene. The rearrangement links TRBV7-2 to TRBJ2-7; D unresolved. The CDR3 covers 14 residues. Trimming took 4 bases from V and 1 from J, leaving 11 bases between them. Germline V lookup: CDR1 SGHTA, CDR2 FQGNSA. The CDR3 here is CASSSSLPSYEQYF. The covered CDR3 bases are TGTGCCAGCAGCTCCTCACTCCCTTCCTACGAG. The full variable domain, in which reference TRBV7-2 and TRBJ2-7 provide the parts outside the CDR3, is GAGVSQSPSNKVTEKGKDVELRCDPISGHTALYWYRQSLGQGLEFLIYFQGNSAPDKSGLPSDRFSAERTGGSVSTLTIQRTQQEDSAVYLCASSSSLPSYEQYFGPGTRLTVT.

On this clone itself: The observed sequence ends 3 residues before the CDR3 terminus, with the missing tail filled in from the germline J gene. J is TRBJ1-2 and V is TRBV18; 11 nucleotides agree with TRBD1. The CDR3 contains 14 residues. CDR1 and CDR2 from the germline V gene are KGHSH and LQKENI. The chain's CDR3 is CASSPGQGAADYTF. The sequenced CDR3 bases are TGTGCCAGCTCACCCGGACAGGGGGCTGCTGAC.

About this clone itself: The CDR3 end is not reached by the read, which stops 3 residues before it; the germline J gene fills it in. This chain uses TRBV16 with TRBJ2-2; weak D call: TRBD1 (5 bases). The germline V gene has CDR1 KGHSY and CDR2 FQNENV. CDR3 length: 14 amino acids. The CDR3 sequence: CASSVMSGANVLFF. The part of the CDR3 DNA that was read is TGTGCCAGCAGCGTGATGTCTGGGGCCAACGTG.

Remarks on this clone: The junction departs from germline at one end; a sequencing error may be responsible. Sequencing ends 3 residues short of the CDR3 end; the germline J gene provides the rest. Other DNA sequences in the same sample also yield this CDR3. The rearrangement links TRBV6-4 to TRBJ1-2, with 8 bases identical to TRBD1. This CDR3 has 13 amino acids. Germline V CDR1 and CDR2: MRHNA, SNTAGT. CDR3 amino acids: CASMDREDYGYTF. The sequenced CDR3 bases are TGTGCCAGCATGGACAGGGAGGACTATGGA.

A word on this clone: The read ends 3 residues early relative to the CDR3; the germline J gene fills the gap. The chain joins TRBV5-6 to TRBJ2-1, with 10 nucleotides matching TRBD2. The germline V gene has CDR1 SGHDT and CDR2 YYEEEE. The trim removed 4 bases at V and 8 bases at J, leaving 9 bases unmatched. There are 15 residues in the CDR3. The CDR3 spells CASSGSGRDLYEQFF. Partial CDR3 DNA: TGTGCCAGCAGCGGGAGCGGGAGGGATCTCTATGAG.

Note on this clone: The missing CDR3 end, 3 residues past where the read stops, is filled in from the germline J gene. The rearrangement links TRBV4-1 to TRBJ2-7; 7 bases match TRBD2. V trimming: 0 bases; J trimming: 0 bases; junction bases outside the gene matches: 8. The CDR3 length is 17 residues. Looked up from germline, CDR1 is MGHRA and CDR2 is YSYEKL. The CDR3: CASSQDLGGDLSYEQYF. CDR3 DNA, as far as it was read: TGCGCCAGCAGCCAAGATCTGGGGGGGGACCTCTCCTACGAG.

In the case of this clone: The read comes to an end 3 residues before the CDR3 does, leaving the germline J gene to fill in the end. This sequence joins TRBV19 and TRBJ2-6; no reliable D call. The CDR3 totals 16 residues. The V end was cut by 0 bases, the J end by 0 bases, with 6 bases between. Per the germline V gene, CDR1 is LNHDA and CDR2 is SQIVND (reference sequence). The CDR3 DNA, read in part, is TGTGCCAGTAGTATAGAGGGCTACTCTGGGGCCAACGTC. Translation: CASSIEGYSGANV. The CDR3 in full is CASSIEGYSGANVLTF. Filled out from reference TRBV19 and TRBJ2-6, the complete variable domain reads DGGITQSPKYLFRKEGQNVTLSCEQNLNHDAMYWYRQDPGQGLRLIYYSQIVNDFQKGDIAEGYSVSREKKESFPLTVTSAQKNPTAFYLCASSIEGYSGANVLTFGAGSRLTVL.

Details on this clone: The read stops 3 residues short of the end of the CDR3; the missing end is completed from the germline J gene. The chain has TRBV12-3 or TRBV12-4 and TRBJ2-1; 15 nucleotides line up with TRBD2. V was clipped by 6 bases and J by 8 bases; unmatched bases: 8. The CDR3 contains 16 residues. CDR3 loop: CASSPGTSGGFDEQFF. CDR3 DNA, as far as it was read: TGTGCCAGCAGCCCCGGGACTAGCGGGGGGTTCGATGAG.

Note on this clone: The CDR3 end is not reached by the read, which stops 3 residues before it; the germline J gene fills it in. The chain employs TRBV20-1 and TRBJ2-7; possibly TRBD1 for D (5 bases). V lost 4 bases to trimming and J lost 3 bases, with 16 bases between them. This CDR3 region has 14 residues. In germline, CDR1 is DFQATT, CDR2 SNEGSKA (reference sequence). Incomplete CDR3 DNA: TGCAGTGCTATGGACATTCGATGGTACTACGAG. Translation gives CSAMDIRWYYE. The full-length CDR3 reads as CSAMDIRWYYEQYF.

Concerning this clone itself: The sequenced fragment ends 3 residues before the CDR3 boundary, so the rest is inferred from the germline J gene. The chain carries TRBV19 and TRBJ2-1, with D possibly matching TRBD2 (5 bases). The CDR3 has 15 amino acids. Between the trimmed V and J ends, which lost 6 bases and 4 bases, there was a span of 16 bases. Germline V gives CDR1 LNHDA, CDR2 SQIVND (reference sequence). The part of the CDR3 DNA that was read is TGTGCCAGTAGGGCTAGCACCTTGGGGTACAATGAG. Translating it yields CASRASTLGYNE. The entire CDR3 protein reads CASRASTLGYNEQFF.